This T cell receptor (beta chain) was sequenced during a study of identical twins. Study-level points and caveats: While abundant cord blood beta clonotypes carried fewer insertions, memory repertoires showed no such pattern.

The CDR3 length is 13 residues. The J segment lost 8 bases and the V segment lost 5 bases, leaving 8 bases of the junction unmatched. Germline V gives CDR1 SNHLY, CDR2 FYNNEI. Concerning this clonotype: What it binds is not known.

Using its own MiXCR run on the 5' RACE reads, TCRdb lists one record per CDR3 protein. This table holds 200,000 to 300,000 distinct CDR3 sequences, 5.5% to 7% found once. The same sample was also used in a study of yellow fever vaccine responses in identical twins. From that paper: Reportedly, the T cell response mounted by twins to vaccine seemed partly convergent, partly personalized.

The chain has TRBV2 and TRBJ1-2; 7 nucleotides line up with TRBD1. This sequence originates from a young woman in good health. Source material: memory (CD45RO+) T cells sorted from blood. The CDR3 DNA sequence: TGTGCCAGCAGTTTCGACAGGGTGGAGGGCTACACCTTC. Amino acid sequence: CASSFDRVEGYTF.